This T cell receptor beta chain was identified during a study of blood T cell repertoires in COVID-19. As processed by the authors: Cell counts per sample came from amplifying reference gene primers. Clones were read by immunoSEQ multiplex PCR, and TCRdb kept only the in-frame ones, dropping some. V, J and clone size derive from that table, while D and trimming were established from the DNA sequence. The sample carries 300,000 to 350,000 clones, over 70% recorded once. V dropped 0 bases and J dropped 10 bases, with 7 bases sitting between them. CDR1 is MGHRA, CDR2 YSYEKL, per germline. The CDR3 is 13 amino acids.

This sequence originates from a man aged 25 to 40 with active or convalescent COVID-19. Specimen: peripheral blood. The chain uses TRBV4-1 and TRBJ1-6; D is undetermined. CDR3 sequence reads: CASSQDSRSPLHF. CDR3 DNA: TGCGCCAGCAGCCAAGATTCTCGGTCACCCCTCCACTTT.